Here is one TCR beta chain with its context. Its antigen is undetermined. The data derive from a study of vaccination and CD4 T cells after COVID-19. Treatment of the sample: approximately nine-day PBMC culture with coronavirus spike peptide pools or control peptides (ViraFEST assay). Sequencing of the DNA from cultured CD4+ T cells was carried out with the Oncomine TCR Beta short-read assay. TCRdb analysed the PCR reads with MiXCR anew, one entry per CDR3 protein. The data show about 16,000 distinct CDR3 sequences, 45% to 65% seen once. Germline CDR1 reads LNHNV; CDR2 reads YYDKDF (reference sequence). This CDR3 is 16 amino acids long. V was shortened by 1 base and J by 6 bases, with 19 bases between the two germline ends.

This rearrangement joins TRBV15 to TRBJ2-7; no clear D gene. This clonotype was obtained from a human donor who had recovered from COVID-19. The specimen was CD4+ T cells from blood, cultured in vitro, collected before SARS-CoV-2 vaccination. CDR3: CATSRVKRFEIGEQYF. In DNA, the CDR3 is TGTGCCACCAGCAGAGTTAAGCGTTTCGAAATCGGCGAGCAGTACTTC.